This TCR beta chain was identified during a study of memory CD4+ T cells and cytomegalovirus serostatus. Study-level points and caveats: CD4+ memory repertoires contained 67 of 164 reported CMV TCRbeta sequences. CMV serostatus prediction reached median AUC approximately 0.96, or 0.89 with US-trained model. The CMV-associated TCR signature appears largely within the CD4+ memory repertoire.

Turning to this clone: What it binds is unknown.

Clones were read by immunoSEQ multiplex PCR, and TCRdb kept only the in-frame ones, dropping some. The table has about 58,000 clones, approximately 81% seen once; the top ten hold just under 0.5%. Germline CDR1 reads ENHRY; CDR2 reads SYGVKD. The V gene end was trimmed by 0 bases and the J gene end by 7 bases; junction bases not matched to a gene: 6. This CDR3 has 15 residues. Single viable CD3+CD4+CD8-CD45RO+ cells were sorted as the memory CD4+ T cells. Donors' CMV status reflects serum IgG against pp150, pp28, p38, p52. The rearrangement joins TRBV10-3 to TRBJ1-2; 9 positions match TRBD1. The sample comprised memory CD4+ T cells from blood. This sequence was found in an adult in good health and CMV-seronegative. Some clones in this sample may be carry-over from other donors' samples. The CDR3 nucleotides read TGTGCCATCAGTGAGTCGGACAGGGGATCAGGTGGCTACACCTTC. Translating it yields CAISESDRGSGGYTF.